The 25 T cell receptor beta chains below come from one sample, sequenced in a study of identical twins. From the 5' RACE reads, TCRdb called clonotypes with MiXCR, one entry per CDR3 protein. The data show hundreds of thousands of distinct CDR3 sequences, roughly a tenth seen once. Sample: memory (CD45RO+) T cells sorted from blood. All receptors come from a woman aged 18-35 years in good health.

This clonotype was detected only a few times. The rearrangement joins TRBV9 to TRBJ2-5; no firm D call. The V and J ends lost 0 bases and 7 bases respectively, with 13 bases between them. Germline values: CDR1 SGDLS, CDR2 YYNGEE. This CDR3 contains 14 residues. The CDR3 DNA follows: TGTGCCAGCAGCGTAGGATCCAGGCTAGGGACCCAGTACTTC. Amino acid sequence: CASSVGSRLGTQYF.

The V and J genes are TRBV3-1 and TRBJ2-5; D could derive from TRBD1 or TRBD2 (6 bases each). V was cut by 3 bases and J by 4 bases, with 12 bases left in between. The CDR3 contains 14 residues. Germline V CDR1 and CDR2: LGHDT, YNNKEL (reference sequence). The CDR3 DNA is TGTGCCAGCAGCCAGATCGGGGGCCGAGAGACCCAGTACTTC. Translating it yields CASSQIGGRETQYF.

As DNA, the CDR3 is TGTGCCAGCAGCCTCTTTGGGAGCTCCTATAATTCACCCCTCCACTTT. Its translation is CASSLFGSSYNSPLHF. This chain uses TRBV12-1 with TRBJ1-6. TRBV12-1 is a pseudogene. The CDR3 is made up of 16 amino acids.

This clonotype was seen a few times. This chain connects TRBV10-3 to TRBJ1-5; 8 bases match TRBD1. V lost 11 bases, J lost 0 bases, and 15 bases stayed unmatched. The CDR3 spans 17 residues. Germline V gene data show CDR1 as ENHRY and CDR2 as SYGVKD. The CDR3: CASRGRGLGDSNQPQHF. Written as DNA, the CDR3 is TGTGCCTCCCGGGGCAGGGGGCTAGGGGATAGCAATCAGCCCCAGCATTTT.

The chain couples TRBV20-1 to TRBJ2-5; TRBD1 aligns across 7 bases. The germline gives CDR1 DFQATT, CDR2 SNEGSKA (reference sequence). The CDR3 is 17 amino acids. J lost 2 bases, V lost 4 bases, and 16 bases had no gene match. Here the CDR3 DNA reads TGCAGTGCTACCCCGCCGGACAGGCCCCAGGGACAAGAGACCCAGTACTTC. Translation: CSATPPDRPQGQETQYF.

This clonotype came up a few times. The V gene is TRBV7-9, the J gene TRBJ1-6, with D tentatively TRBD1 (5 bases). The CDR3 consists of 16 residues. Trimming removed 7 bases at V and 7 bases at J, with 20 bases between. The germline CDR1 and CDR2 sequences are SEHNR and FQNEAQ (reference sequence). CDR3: CASTTQVGAGNSPLHF. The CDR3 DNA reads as TGTGCCAGCACGACGCAAGTTGGGGCGGGAAATTCACCCCTCCACTTT. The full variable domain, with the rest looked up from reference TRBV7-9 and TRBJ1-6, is DTGVSQNPRHKITKRGQNVTFRCDPISEHNRLYWYRQTLGQGPEFLTYFQNEAQLEKSRLLSDRFSAERPKGSFSTLEIQRTEQGDSAMYLCASTTQVGAGNSPLHFGNGTRLTVT.

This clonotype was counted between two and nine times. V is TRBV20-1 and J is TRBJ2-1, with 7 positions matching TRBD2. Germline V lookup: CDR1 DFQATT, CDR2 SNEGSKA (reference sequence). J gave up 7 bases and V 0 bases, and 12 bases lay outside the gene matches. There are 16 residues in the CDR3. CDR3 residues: CSARDVASGLGNEQFF. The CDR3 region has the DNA TGCAGTGCTAGAGATGTGGCTAGCGGATTGGGAAATGAGCAGTTCTTC.

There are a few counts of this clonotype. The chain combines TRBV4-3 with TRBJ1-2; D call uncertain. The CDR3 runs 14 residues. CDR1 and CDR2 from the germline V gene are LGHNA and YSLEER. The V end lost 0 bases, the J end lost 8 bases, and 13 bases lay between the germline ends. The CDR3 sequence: CASSQDQKFGGYTF. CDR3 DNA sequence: TGCGCCAGCAGCCAAGATCAAAAATTCGGGGGCTACACCTTC.

The CDR3 DNA reads TGTGCCAGCAGCTCCCGGGACGGATCCTACGAGCAGTACTTC. Amino acid sequence: CASSSRDGSYEQYF. This chain links TRBV7-8 with TRBJ2-7; perhaps D is TRBD1 or TRBD2 (5 bases each). This CDR3 is 14 amino acids long. Germline CDR1 reads SGHVS; CDR2 reads FQNEAQ. The germline V and J ends were trimmed by 4 bases and 1 base, with 11 bases remaining between them. Drawing the rest from reference TRBV7-8 and TRBJ2-7, the complete variable domain is GAGVSQSPRYKVAKRGQDVALRCDPISGHVSLFWYQQALGQGPEFLTYFQNEAQLDKSGLPSDRFFAERPEGSVSTLKIQRTQQEDSAVYLCASSSRDGSYEQYFGPGTRLTVT.

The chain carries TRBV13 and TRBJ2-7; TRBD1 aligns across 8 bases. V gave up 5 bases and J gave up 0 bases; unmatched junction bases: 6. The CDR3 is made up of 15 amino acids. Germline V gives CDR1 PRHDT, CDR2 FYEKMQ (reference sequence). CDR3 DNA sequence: TGTGCCAGCAGCGAGACAGGGGTCAACTCCTACGAGCAGTACTTC. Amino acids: CASSETGVNSYEQYF. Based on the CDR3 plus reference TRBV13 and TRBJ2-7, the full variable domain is AAGVIQSPRHLIKEKRETATLKCYPIPRHDTVYWYQQGPGQDPQFLISFYEKMQSDKGSIPDRFSAQQFSDYHSELNMSSLELGDSALYFCASSETGVNSYEQYFGPGTRLTVT.

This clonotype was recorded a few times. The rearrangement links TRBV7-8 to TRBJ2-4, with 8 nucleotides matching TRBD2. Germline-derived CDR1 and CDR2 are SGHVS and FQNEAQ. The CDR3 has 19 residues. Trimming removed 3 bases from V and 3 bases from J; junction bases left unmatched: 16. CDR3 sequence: CASSFPRESGSLDKNIQYF. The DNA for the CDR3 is TGTGCCAGCAGCTTTCCGAGGGAGAGCGGGAGTCTCGACAAAAACATTCAGTACTTC.

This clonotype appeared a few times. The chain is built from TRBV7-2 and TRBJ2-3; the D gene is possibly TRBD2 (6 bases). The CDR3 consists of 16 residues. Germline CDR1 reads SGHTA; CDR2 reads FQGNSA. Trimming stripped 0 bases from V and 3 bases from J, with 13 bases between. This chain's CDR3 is CASSLAGGVWTDTQYF. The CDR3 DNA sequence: TGTGCCAGCAGCTTAGCGGGAGGAGTGTGGACAGATACGCAGTATTTT.

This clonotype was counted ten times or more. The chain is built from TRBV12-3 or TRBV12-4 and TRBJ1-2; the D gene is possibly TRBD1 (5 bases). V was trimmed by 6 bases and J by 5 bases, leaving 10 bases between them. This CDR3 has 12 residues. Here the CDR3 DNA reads TGTGCCAGCAGCCCCGGGGGATATGGCTACACCTTC. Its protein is CASSPGGYGYTF.

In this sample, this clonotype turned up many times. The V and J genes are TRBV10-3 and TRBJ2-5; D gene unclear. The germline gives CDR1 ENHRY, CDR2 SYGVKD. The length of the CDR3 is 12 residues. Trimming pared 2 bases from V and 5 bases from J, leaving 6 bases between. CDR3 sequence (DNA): TGTGCCATCAGTGAGGGTGGGGAGACCCAGTACTTC. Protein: CAISEGGETQYF.

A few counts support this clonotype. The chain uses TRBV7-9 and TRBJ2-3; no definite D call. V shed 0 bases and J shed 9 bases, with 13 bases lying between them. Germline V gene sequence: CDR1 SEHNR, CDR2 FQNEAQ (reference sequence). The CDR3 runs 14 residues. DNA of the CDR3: TGTGCCAGCAGCTTAGCGTCGGGCCTAGTCACGCAGTATTTT. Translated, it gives CASSLASGLVTQYF.

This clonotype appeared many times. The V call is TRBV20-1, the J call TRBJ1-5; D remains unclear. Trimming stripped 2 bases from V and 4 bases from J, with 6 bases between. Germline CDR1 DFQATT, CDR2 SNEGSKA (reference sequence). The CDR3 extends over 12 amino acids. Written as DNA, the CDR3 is TGCAGTGCTAGACGGCCTAATCAGCCCCAGCATTTT. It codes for CSARRPNQPQHF.

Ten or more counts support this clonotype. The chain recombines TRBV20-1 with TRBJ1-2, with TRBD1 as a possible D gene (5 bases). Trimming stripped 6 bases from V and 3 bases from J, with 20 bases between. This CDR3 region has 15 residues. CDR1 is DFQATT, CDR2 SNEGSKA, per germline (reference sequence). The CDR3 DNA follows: TGCAGTGCCCAACCAACCGGGACGTTGGACTATGGCTACACCTTC. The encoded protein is CSAQPTGTLDYGYTF.

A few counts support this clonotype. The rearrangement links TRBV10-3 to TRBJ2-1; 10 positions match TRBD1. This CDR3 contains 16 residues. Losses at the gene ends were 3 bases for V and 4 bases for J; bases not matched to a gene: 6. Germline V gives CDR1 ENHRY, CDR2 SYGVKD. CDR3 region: CAISDRTGGNYNEQFF. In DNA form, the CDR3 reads TGTGCCATCAGTGACCGGACAGGGGGAAATTACAATGAGCAGTTCTTC.

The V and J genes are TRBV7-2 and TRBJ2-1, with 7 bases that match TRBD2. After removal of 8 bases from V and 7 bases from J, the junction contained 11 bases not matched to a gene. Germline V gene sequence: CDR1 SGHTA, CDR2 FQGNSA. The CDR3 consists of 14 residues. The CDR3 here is CASRPRASGNEQFF. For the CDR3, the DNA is TGTGCCAGCCGGCCACGGGCTAGCGGTAATGAGCAGTTCTTC.

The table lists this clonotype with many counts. As DNA, the CDR3 is TGTGCCAGCAGCTTAGGTCATTCACCCCTCCACTTT. The encoded protein is CASSLGHSPLHF. The chain is built from TRBV7-8 and TRBJ1-6; D is unclear. The CDR3 has 12 residues. Germline loops: CDR1 SGHVS, CDR2 FQNEAQ. Trimming removed 1 base at V and 8 bases at J, with 3 bases between.

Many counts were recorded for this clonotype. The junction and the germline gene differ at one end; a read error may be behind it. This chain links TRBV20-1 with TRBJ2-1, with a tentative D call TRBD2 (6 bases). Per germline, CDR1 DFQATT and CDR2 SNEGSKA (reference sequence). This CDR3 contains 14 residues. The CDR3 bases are TGCAGTGCTAGACCGGGACTTCCGTACAATGAGCAGTTTTTC. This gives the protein CSARPGLPYNEQFF.

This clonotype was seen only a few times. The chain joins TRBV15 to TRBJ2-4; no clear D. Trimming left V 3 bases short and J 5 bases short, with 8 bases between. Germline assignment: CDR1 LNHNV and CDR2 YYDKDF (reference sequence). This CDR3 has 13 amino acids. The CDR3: CATSRDFQNIQYF. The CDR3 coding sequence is TGTGCCACCAGCAGGGATTTCCAAAACATTCAGTACTTC.

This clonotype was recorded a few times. The CDR3 nucleotides read TGTGCCAGCAGCGCAGGGGCTGGGACCGGGGAGCTGTTTTTT. This codes for CASSAGAGTGELFF. The gene calls are TRBV6-1 and TRBJ2-2; D may be TRBD1 (6 bases). CDR1 is MNHNS, CDR2 SASEGT, per germline. V shed 6 bases and J shed 5 bases, with 13 bases lying between them. The CDR3 is made up of 14 amino acids.

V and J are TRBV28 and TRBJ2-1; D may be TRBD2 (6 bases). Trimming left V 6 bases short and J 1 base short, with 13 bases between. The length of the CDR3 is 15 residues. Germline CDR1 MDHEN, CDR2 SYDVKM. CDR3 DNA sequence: TGTGCCAGCAGGCCTGGGGGGATTTCCTACAATGAGCAGTTCTTC. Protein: CASRPGGISYNEQFF.

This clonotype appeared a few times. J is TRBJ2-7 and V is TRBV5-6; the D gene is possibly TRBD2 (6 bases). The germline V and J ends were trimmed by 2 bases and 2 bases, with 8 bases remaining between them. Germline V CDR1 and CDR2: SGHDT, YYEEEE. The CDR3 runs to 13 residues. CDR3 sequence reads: CASSFAGTYEQYF. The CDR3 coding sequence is TGTGCCAGCAGCTTCGCGGGAACCTACGAGCAGTACTTC.